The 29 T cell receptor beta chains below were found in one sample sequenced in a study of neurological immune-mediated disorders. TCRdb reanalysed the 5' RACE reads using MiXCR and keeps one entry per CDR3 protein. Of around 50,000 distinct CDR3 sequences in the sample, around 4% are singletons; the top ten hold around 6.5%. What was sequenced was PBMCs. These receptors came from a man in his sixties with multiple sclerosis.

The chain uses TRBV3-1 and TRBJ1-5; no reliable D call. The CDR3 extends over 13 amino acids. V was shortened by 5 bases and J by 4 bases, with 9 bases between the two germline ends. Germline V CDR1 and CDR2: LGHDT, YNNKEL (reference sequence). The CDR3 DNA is TGTGCCAGCAGCGGGGAAGCAAATCAGCCCCAGCATTTT. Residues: CASSGEANQPQHF.

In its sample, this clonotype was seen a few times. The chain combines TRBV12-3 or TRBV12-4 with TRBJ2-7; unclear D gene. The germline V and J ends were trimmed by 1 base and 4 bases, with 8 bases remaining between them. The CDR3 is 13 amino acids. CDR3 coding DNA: TGTGCCAGCAGTTTAGGGGTCGGGTACGAGCAGTACTTC. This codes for CASSLGVGYEQYF.

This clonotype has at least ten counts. CDR3 nucleotide sequence: TGCAGCGCTGAGCAGGCAAACTATGGCTACACCTTC. It specifies CSAEQANYGYTF. The chain combines TRBV29-1 with TRBJ1-2; D is unresolved. The CDR3 is 12 amino acids. Trimming took 7 bases from V and 2 from J, leaving 11 bases between them. Germline V gene data show CDR1 as SQVTM and CDR2 as ANQGSEA.

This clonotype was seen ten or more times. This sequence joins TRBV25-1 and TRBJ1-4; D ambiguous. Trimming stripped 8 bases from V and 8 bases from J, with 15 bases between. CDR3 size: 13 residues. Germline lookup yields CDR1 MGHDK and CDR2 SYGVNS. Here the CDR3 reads CASPEAAGEKLFF. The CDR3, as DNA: TGTGCCAGCCCCGAGGCGGCTGGGGAAAAACTGTTTTTT.

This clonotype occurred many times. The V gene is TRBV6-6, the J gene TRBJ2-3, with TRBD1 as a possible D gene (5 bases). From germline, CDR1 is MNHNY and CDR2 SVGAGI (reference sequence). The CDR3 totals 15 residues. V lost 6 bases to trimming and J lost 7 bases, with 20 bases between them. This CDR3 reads CASSGVIKGRNTQYF. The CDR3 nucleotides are TGTGCCAGCAGCGGAGTGATAAAGGGGCGAAATACGCAGTATTTT.

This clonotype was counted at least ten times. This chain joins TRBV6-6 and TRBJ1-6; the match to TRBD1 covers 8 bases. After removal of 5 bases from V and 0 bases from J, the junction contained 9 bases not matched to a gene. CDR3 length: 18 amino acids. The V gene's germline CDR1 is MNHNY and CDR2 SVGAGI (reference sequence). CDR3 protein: CASSGTRTGRSYNSPLHF. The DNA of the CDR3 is TGTGCCAGCAGTGGCACTCGGACAGGGCGCTCCTATAATTCACCCCTCCACTTT.

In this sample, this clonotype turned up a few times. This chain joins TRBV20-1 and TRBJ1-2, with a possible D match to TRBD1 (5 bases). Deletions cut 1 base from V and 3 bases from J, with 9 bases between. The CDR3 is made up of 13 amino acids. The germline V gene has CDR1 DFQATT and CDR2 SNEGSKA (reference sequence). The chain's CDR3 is CSARGGLHYGYTF. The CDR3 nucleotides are TGCAGTGCTAGAGGGGGACTTCACTATGGCTACACCTTC.

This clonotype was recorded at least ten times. CDR3 residues: CSAPPRGSSYNEQFF. The CDR3 DNA follows: TGCAGTGCCCCCCCTCGCGGCAGCTCCTACAATGAGCAGTTCTTC. The chain couples TRBV20-1 to TRBJ2-1; D is unresolved. CDR3 size: 15 residues. Trimming pared 6 bases from V and 0 bases from J, leaving 15 bases between. The V gene's germline CDR1 is DFQATT and CDR2 SNEGSKA (reference sequence).

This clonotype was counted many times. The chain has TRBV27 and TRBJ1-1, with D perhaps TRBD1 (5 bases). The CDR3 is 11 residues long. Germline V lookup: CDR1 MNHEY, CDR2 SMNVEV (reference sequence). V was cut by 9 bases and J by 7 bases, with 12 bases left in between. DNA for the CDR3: TGTGCCAGAGATTGGGGCCTTGAAGCTTTCTTT. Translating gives CARDWGLEAFF.

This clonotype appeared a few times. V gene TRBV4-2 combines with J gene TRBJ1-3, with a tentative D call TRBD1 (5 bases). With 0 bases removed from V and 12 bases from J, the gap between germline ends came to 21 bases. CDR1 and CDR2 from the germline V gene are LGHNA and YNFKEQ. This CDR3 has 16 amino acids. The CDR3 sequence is CASSQDGGNSGKNIYF. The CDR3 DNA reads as TGTGCCAGCAGCCAAGATGGGGGAAACTCTGGAAAAAACATATATTTT.

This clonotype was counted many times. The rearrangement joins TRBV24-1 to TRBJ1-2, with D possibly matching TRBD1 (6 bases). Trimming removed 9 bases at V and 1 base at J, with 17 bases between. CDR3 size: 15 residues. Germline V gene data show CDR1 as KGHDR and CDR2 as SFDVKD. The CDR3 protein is CATQGGGIVNYGYTF. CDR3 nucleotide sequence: TGTGCCACCCAAGGAGGGGGGATCGTTAACTATGGCTACACCTTC.

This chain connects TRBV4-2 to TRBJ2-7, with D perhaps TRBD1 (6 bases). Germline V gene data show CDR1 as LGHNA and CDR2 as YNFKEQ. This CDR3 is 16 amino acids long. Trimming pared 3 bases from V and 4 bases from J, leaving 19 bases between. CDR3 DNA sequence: TGTGCCAGCAGCCATTCCCCGGACAGAGACTTTTACGAGCAGTACTTC. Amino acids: CASSHSPDRDFYEQYF.

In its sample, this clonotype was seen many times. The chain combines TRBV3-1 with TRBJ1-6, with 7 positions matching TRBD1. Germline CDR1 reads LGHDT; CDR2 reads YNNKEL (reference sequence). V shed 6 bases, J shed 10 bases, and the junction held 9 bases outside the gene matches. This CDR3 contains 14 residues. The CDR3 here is CASSQTGWGSPLHF. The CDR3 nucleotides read TGTGCCAGCAGTCAGACAGGGTGGGGCTCACCCCTCCACTTT. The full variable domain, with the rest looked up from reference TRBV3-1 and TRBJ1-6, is DTAVSQTPKYLVTQMGNDKSIKCEQNLGHDTMYWYKQDSKKFLKIMFSYNNKELIINETVPNRFSPKSPDKAHLNLHINSLELGDSAVYFCASSQTGWGSPLHFGNGTRLTVT.

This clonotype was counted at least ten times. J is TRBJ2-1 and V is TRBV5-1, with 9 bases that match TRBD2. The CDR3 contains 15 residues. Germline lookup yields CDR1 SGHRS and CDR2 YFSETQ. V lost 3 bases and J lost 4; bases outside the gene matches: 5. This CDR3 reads CASSSSGGLYNEQFF. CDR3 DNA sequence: TGCGCCAGCAGCTCGAGCGGGGGGCTGTACAATGAGCAGTTCTTC.

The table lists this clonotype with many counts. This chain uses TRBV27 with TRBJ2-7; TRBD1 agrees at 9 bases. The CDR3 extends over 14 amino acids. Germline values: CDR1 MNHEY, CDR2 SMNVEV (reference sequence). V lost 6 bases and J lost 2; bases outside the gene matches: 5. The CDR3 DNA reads TGTGCCAGCAGAAGGGACAGGGCGACCTACGAGCAGTACTTC. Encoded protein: CASRRDRATYEQYF.

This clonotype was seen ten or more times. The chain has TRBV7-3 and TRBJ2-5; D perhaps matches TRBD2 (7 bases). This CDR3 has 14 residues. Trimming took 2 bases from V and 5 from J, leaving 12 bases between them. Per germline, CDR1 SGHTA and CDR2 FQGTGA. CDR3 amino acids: CASSLGGARETQYF. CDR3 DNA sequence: TGTGCCAGCAGCTTAGGGGGGGCGCGGGAGACCCAGTACTTC.

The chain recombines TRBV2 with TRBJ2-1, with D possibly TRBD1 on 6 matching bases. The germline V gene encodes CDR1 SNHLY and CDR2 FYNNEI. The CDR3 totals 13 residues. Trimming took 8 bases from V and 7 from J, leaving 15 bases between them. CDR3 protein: CASAPDSLNEQFF. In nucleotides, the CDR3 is TGTGCCAGCGCCCCGGACAGTTTGAATGAGCAGTTCTTC.

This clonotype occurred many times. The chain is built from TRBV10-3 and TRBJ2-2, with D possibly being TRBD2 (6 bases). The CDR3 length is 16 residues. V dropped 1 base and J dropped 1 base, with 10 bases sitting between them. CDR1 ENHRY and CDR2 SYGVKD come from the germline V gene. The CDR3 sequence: CAISEWQGGNTGELFF. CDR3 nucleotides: TGTGCCATCAGTGAGTGGCAGGGAGGGAACACCGGGGAGCTGTTTTTT.

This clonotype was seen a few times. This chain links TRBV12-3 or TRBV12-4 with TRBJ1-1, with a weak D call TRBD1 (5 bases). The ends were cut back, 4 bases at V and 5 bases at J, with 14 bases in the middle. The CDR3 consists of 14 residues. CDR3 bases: TGTGCCAGCAGTTCGGGGCAGGGAGGGACTGAAGCTTTCTTT. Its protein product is CASSSGQGGTEAFF.

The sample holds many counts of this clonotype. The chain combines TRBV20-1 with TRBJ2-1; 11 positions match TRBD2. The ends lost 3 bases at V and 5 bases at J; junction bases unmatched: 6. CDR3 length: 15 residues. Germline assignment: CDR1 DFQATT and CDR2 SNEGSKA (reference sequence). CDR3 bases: TGCAGTGCTAGCCCGGCGGGACTAGCGGACAATGAGCAGTTCTTC. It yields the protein CSASPAGLADNEQFF.

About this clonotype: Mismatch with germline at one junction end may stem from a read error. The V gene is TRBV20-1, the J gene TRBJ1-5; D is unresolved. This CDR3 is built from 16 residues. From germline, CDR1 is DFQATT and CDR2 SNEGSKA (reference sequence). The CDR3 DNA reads TGCAGTGCTAGAAACTTGTCCGCGAATGGCAATAAGACCCAGAATTTT. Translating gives CSARNLSANGNKTQNF.

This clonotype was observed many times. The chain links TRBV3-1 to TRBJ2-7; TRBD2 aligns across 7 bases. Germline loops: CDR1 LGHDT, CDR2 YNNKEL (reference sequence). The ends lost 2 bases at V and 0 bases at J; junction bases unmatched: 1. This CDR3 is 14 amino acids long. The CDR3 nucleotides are TGTGCCAGCAGCCAACTAGCGGCCTCCTACGAGCAGTACTTC. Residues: CASSQLAASYEQYF.

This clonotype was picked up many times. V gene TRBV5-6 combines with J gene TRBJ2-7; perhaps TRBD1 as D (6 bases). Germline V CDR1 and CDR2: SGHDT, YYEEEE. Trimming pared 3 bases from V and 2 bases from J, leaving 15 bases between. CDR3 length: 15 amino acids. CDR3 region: CASSSRDTTTYEQYF. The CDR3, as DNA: TGTGCCAGCAGCTCCCGGGACACCACTACCTACGAGCAGTACTTC.

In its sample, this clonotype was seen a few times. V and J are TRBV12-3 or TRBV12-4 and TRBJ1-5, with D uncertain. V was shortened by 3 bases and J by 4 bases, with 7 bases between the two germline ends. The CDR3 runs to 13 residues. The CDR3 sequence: CASSFRLNQPQHF. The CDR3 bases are TGTGCCAGCAGTTTTCGGTTGAATCAGCCCCAGCATTTT.

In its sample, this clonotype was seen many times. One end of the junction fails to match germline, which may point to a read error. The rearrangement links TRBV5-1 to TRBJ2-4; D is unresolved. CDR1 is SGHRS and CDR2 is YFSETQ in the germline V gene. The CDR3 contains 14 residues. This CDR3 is CASTASFGKNTQYF. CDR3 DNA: TGCGCCAGTACAGCTTCCTTCGGCAAAAACACTCAGTACTTC. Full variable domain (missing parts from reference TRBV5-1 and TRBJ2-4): KAGVTQTPRYLIKTRGQQVTLSCSPISGHRSVSWYQQTPGQGLQFLFEYFSETQRNKGNFPGRFSGRQFSNSRSEMNVSTLELGDSALYLCASTASFGKNTQYFGAGTRLSVL.

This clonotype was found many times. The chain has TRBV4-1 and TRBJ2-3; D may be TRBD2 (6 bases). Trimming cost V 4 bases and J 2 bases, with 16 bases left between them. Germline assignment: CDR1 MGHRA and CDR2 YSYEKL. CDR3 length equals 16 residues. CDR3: CASSPLRGLPTDTQYF. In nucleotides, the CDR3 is TGCGCCAGCAGCCCCCTAAGGGGACTTCCCACAGATACGCAGTATTTT.

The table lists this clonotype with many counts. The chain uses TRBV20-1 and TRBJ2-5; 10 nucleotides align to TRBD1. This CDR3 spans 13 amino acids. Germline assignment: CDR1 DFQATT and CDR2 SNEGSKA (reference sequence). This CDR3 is CSPRQGAGETQYF. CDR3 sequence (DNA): TGCAGCCCGAGACAGGGGGCAGGGGAGACCCAGTACTTC.

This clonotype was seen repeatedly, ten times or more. The CDR3 sequence is CASMKTTSSYNEQFF. Written as DNA, the CDR3 is TGCGCCAGCATGAAGACTACTTCCTCCTACAATGAGCAGTTCTTC. The chain combines TRBV5-1 with TRBJ2-1; TRBD2 might be the D (5 bases). Trimming took off 6 bases at V and 0 bases at J, with 13 bases between the two ends. CDR1 and CDR2 (germline): SGHRS, YFSETQ. There are 15 residues in the CDR3.

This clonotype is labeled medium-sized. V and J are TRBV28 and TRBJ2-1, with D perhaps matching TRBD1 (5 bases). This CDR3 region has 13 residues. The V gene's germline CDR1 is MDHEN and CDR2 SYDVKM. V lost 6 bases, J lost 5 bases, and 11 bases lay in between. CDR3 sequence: CASSVRDNNEQFF. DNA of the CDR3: TGTGCCAGCAGCGTCAGGGATAACAATGAGCAGTTCTTC. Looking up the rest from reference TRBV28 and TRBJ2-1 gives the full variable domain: DVKVTQSSRYLVKRTGEKVFLECVQDMDHENMFWYRQDPGLGLRLIYFSYDVKMKEKGDIPEGYSVSREKKERFSLILESASTNQTSMYLCASSVRDNNEQFFGPGTRLTVL.